This T cell receptor (beta chain) was profiled in a study of blood T cell repertoires in COVID-19. The method was immunoSEQ multiplex PCR; TCRdb's version includes in-frame clones alone and lacks a portion of them. The data hold 95,000 to 150,000 clones, with more than 75% observed a single time. This clone occurred once. V was clipped by 4 bases and J by 7 bases, with 14 bases between them. The CDR3 spans 15 residues. Germline CDR1 and CDR2: MNHNY and SVGAGI (reference sequence). Input material: peripheral blood. The clonotype comes from a human donor in a cohort sampled during active COVID-19. This rearrangement joins TRBV6-6 to TRBJ1-6; D call uncertain. The CDR3 spells CASSLDGRLNSPLHF. CDR3 DNA: TGTGCCAGCAGTTTGGACGGACGACTAAATTCACCCCTCCACTTT.